This entry lists 2 T cell receptor beta chains sequenced from one sample in a study of blood T cell repertoires in COVID-19. The method was immunoSEQ multiplex PCR; TCRdb's version includes in-frame clones alone and lacks a portion of them. This repertoire shows approximately 83,000 clones, approximately 80% found once; its top ten account for about 10%. Specimen: peripheral blood. Source of these receptors: an elderly woman with acute or convalescent COVID-19.

The rearrangement links TRBV3-1 (or the pseudogene TRBV3-2) to TRBJ1-2, with TRBD1 identical over 7 bases. V lost 2 bases, J lost 3 bases, and 3 bases stayed unmatched. The CDR3 is 14 amino acids. Germline V gene sequence: CDR1 LGHDT, CDR2 YNNKEL (reference sequence). The CDR3 region has the DNA TGTGCCAGCAGCCAACCCGGGACAGACTATGGCTACACCTTC. Protein: CASSQPGTDYGYTF.

This clone was seen only once. The V and J genes are TRBV3-1 (or the pseudogene TRBV3-2) and TRBJ2-1; the match to TRBD2 covers 10 bases. J gave up 6 bases and V 5 bases, and 4 bases lay outside the gene matches. The length of the CDR3 is 14 residues. Germline V lookup: CDR1 LGHDT, CDR2 YNNKEL (reference sequence). The CDR3 is CASSSSGGANEQFF. The CDR3, as DNA: TGTGCCAGCAGCTCCAGCGGGGGGGCCAATGAGCAGTTCTTC.